This note documents a single T cell receptor (beta chain) sequence. The CDR3 spans 15 residues. With 6 bases removed from V and 1 base from J, the gap between germline ends came to 16 bases. The germline V gene encodes CDR1 SGHTS and CDR2 YDEGEE. Data came from immunoSEQ multiplex PCR; TCRdb stores just in-frame clones and leaves some out. In the table there are some 120,000 clones, 93% of which are singletons. The data belong to a study of control samples from healthy donors and cancer patients. Sequenced sample: blood. This receptor was taken from a man aged 25 to 40 in good health. This sequence joins TRBV5-8 and TRBJ1-2; D not resolved. Written as DNA, the CDR3 is TGTGCCAGCACCCACACCGACGGACGTAACTATGGCTACACCTTC. It is translated as CASTHTDGRNYGYTF.